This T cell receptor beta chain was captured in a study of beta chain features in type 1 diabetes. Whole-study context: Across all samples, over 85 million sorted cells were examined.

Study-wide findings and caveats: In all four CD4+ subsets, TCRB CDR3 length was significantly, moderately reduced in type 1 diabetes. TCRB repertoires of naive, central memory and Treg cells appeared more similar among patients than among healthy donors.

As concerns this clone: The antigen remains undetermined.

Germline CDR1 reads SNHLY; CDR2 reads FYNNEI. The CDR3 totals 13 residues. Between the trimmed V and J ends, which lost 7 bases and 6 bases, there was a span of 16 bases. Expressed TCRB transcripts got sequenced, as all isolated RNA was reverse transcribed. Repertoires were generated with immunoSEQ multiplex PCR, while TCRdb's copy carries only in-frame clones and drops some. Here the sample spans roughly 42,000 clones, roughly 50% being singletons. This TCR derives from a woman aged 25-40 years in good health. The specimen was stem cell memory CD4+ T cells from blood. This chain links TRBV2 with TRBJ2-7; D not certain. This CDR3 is CASILGHTIEQYF. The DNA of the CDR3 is TGTGCCAGCATTCTAGGCCATACGATCGAGCAGTACTTC.